This T cell receptor beta chain is from a study of T-cell memory formation after mild COVID-19. Study-level findings and limits: Pre-infection memory held some responding clones, suggesting pre-existing cross-reactive T cells responded. Specificity for SARS-CoV-2 was not confirmed among the second-wave clones peaking on day 37. The study found balanced CD4/CD8 in clones contracting day 15 to 85 and a CD4+ lean in later expanders.

Of note for this clonotype: Its antigen is undetermined.

Each CDR3 protein is one row after TCRdb ran MiXCR on the 5' RACE reads. The top ten clones hold 12% of a sample with roughly 600,000 distinct CDR3 sequences, about a sixth of them seen once. Sequencing was carried out using PBMCs or a T cell subset sorted from them (not recorded which). This sequence was found in an adult woman who had mild COVID-19 (a few samples of this study predate the infection). Cell type and time point are not known.

For the CDR3, the DNA is TGTGCCAGCAAGAGACAGGGGGACTCCTACGAGCAGTACTTC. Encoded protein: CASKRQGDSYEQYF. The rearrangement joins TRBV7-2 to TRBJ2-7; 9 bases are shared with TRBD1. The CDR3 runs 14 residues. V trimming: 7 bases; J trimming: 0 bases; junction bases outside the gene matches: 4. Germline V CDR1 and CDR2: SGHTA, FQGNSA.